This T cell receptor (beta chain) was observed in a study of Ad26.COV2.S vaccination and SARS-CoV-2 variants. Study-level information: Each vaccinee took Ad26.COV2.S intramuscularly, once or twice 56 days apart. Study-wide results and caveats: An underestimation of total T cell responses may have resulted from the TCR breadth and depth analyses. Spike-specific TCR breadth was greater after Ad26.COV2.S than placebo.

The treatment denotes: roughly 19 received Ad26.COV2.S at low or high dose, single or two shots; a few received placebo; per-sample allocation not given. Day 63 following the first vaccine or placebo injection was when the samples were taken. CDR3 size: 16 residues. The trim removed 4 bases at V and 0 bases at J, leaving 3 bases unmatched. Per germline, CDR1 SGHRS and CDR2 YFSETQ. Generated by immunoSEQ multiplex PCR, the TCRdb table keeps only in-frame clones and is missing some. The table lists 300,000 to 400,000 clones, about 88% of them singletons. This clone was found once. Its specificity is not known.

The chain couples TRBV5-1 to TRBJ2-3; 12 positions agree with TRBD2. The sample here was peripheral blood, taken in a trial of Ad26.COV2.S vaccine versus placebo. This clonotype was sampled from a person aged 18-65 years who received the Ad26.COV2.S COVID-19 vaccine or a placebo. This chain's CDR3 is CASSRGTSGSTDTQYF. As DNA, the CDR3 is TGCGCCAGCAGCCGGGGGACTAGCGGGAGCACAGATACGCAGTATTTT. The variable domain in full, completed from reference TRBV5-1 and TRBJ2-3, reads KAGVTQTPRYLIKTRGQQVTLSCSPISGHRSVSWYQQTPGQGLQFLFEYFSETQRNKGNFPGRFSGRQFSNSRSEMNVSTLELGDSALYLCASSRGTSGSTDTQYFGPGTRLTVL.